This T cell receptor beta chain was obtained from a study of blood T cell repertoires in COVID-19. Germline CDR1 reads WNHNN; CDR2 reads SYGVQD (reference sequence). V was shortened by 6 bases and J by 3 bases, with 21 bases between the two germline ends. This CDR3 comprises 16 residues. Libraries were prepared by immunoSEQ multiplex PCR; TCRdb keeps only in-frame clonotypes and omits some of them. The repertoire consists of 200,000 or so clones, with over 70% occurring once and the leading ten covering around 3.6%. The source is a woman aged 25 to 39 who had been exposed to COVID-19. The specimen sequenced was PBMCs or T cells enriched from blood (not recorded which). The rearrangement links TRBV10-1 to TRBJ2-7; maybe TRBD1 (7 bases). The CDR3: CASRGEDRTILYEQYF. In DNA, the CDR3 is TGCGCCAGCAGAGGGGAGGACAGGACGATCCTCTACGAGCAGTACTTC.